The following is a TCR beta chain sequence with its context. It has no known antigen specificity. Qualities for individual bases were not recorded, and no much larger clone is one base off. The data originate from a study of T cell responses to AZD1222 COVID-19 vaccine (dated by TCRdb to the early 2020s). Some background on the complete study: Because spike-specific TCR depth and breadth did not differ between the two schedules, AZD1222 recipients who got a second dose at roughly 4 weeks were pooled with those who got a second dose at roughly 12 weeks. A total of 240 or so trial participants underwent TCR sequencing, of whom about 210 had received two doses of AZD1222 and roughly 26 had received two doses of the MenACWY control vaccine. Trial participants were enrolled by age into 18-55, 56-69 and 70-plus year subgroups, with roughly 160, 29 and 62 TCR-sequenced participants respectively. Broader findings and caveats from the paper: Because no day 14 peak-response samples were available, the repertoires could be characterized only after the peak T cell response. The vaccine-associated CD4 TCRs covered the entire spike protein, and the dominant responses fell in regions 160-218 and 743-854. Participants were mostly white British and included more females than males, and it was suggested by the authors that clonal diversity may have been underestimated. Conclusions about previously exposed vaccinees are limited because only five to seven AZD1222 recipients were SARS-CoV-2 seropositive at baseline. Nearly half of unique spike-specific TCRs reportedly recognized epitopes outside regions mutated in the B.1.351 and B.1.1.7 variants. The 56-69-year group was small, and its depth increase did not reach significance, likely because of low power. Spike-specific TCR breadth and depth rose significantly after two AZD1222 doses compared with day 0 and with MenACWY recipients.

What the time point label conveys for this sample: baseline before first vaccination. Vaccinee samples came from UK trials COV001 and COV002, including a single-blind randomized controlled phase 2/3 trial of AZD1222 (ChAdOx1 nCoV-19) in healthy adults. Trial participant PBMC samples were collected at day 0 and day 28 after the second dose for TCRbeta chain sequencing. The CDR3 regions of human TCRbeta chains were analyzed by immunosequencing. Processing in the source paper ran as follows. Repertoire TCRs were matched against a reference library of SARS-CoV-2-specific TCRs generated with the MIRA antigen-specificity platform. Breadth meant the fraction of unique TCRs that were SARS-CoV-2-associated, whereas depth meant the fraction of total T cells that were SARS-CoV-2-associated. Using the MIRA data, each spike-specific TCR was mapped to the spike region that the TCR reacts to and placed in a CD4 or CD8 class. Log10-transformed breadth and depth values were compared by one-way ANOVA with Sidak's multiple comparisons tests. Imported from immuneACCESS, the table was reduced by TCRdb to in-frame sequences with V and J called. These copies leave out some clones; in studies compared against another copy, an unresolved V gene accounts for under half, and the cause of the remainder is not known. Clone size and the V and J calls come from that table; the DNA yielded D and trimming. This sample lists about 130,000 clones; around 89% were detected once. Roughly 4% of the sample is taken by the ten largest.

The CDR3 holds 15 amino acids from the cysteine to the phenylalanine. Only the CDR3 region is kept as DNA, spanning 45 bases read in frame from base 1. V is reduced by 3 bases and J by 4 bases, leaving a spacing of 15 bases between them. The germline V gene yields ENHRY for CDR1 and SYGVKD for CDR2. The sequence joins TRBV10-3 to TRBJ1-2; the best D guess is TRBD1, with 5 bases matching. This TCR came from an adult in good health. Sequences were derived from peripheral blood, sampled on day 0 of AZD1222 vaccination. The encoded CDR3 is CAISDFPDQGYGYTF. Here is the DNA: TGTGCCATCAGTGATTTCCCCGATCAGGGCTATGGCTACACCTTC.